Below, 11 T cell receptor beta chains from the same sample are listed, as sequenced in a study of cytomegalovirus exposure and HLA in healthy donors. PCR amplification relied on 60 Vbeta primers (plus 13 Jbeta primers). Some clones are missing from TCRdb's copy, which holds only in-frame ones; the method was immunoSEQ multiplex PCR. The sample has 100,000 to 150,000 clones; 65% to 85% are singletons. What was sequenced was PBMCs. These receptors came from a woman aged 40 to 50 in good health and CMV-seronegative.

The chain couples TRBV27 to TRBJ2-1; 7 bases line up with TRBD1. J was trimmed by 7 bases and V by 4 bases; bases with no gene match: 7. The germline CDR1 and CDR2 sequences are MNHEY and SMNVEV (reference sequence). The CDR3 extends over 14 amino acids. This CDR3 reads CASSSLQGKNEQFF. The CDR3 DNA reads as TGTGCCAGCAGTTCGTTACAGGGGAAGAATGAGCAGTTCTTC.

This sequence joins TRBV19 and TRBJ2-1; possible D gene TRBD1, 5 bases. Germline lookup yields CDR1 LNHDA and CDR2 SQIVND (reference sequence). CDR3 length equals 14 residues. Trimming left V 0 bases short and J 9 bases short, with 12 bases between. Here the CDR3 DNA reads TGTGCCAGTAGTATAGATTCAGGGTTCAGTGAGCAGTTCTTC. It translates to CASSIDSGFSEQFF.

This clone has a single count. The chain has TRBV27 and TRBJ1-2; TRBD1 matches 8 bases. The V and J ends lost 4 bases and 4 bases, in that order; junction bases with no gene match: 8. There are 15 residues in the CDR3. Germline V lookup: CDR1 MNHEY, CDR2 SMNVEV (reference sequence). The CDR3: CASSSPLTGVYGYTF. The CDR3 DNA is TGTGCCAGCAGTTCGCCCCTGACAGGGGTCTATGGCTACACCTTC.

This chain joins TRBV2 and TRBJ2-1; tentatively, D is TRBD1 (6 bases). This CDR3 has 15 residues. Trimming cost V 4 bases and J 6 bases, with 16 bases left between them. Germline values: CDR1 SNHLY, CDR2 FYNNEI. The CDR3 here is CASSATTNRVNEQFF. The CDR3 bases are TGTGCCAGCAGTGCCACGACCAACAGGGTCAATGAGCAGTTCTTC.

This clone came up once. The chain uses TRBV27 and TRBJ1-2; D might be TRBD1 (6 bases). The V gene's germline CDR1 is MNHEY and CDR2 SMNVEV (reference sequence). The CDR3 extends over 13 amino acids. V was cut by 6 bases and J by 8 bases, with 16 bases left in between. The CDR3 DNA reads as TGTGCCAGCAGACCTACAGGGAGGGGAGGCTACACCTTC. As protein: CASRPTGRGGYTF.

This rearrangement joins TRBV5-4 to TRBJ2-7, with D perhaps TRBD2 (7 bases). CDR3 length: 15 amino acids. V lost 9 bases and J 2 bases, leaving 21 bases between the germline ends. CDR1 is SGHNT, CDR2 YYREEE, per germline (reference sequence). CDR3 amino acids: CATRGGGTKAYEQYF. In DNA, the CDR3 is TGTGCCACGAGGGGGGGAGGCACCAAGGCCTACGAGCAGTACTTC.

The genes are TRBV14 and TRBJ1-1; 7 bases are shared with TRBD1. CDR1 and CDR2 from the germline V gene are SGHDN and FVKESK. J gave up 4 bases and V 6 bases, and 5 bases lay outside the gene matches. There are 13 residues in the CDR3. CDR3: CASRFRGSTEAFF. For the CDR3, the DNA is TGTGCCAGCAGGTTCAGGGGGAGCACTGAAGCTTTCTTT.

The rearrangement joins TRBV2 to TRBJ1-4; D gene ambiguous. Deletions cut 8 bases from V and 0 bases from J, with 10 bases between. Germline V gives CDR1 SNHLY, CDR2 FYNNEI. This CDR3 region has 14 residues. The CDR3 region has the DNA TGTGCCAGCGGTAACTATGCAACTAATGAAAAACTGTTTTTT. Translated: CASGNYATNEKLFF.

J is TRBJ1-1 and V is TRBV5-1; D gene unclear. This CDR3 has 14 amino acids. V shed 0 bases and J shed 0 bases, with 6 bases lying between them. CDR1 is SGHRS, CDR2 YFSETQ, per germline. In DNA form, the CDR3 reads TGCGCCAGCAGCTTGGGCAGATTGAACACTGAAGCTTTCTTT. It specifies CASSLGRLNTEAFF.

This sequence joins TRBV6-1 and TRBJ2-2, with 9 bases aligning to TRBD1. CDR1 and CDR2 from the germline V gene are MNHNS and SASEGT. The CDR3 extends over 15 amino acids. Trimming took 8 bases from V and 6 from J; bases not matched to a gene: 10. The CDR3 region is CASGDRQGGAGELFF. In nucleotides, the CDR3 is TGTGCCAGCGGGGATAGACAGGGGGGCGCCGGGGAGCTGTTTTTT.

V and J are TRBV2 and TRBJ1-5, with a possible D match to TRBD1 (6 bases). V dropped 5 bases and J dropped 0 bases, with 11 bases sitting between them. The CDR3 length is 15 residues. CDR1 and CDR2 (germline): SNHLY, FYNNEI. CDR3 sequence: CASSLQGVSNQPQHF. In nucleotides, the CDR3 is TGTGCCAGCAGTCTACAGGGTGTTAGCAATCAGCCCCAGCATTTT.